Below, 14 T cell receptor beta chains from the same sample are listed, as sequenced in a study of blood T cell repertoires in COVID-19. Sequencing was performed with immunoSEQ multiplex PCR; in TCRdb, only in-frame clones are kept and a portion is missing. This table has approximately 50,000 clones, roughly 85% appearing once. Sequences were obtained from peripheral blood. These receptors originate from a man in his sixties or seventies with acute or convalescent COVID-19.

V is TRBV5-1 and J is TRBJ1-6; weak D call: TRBD1 (5 bases). The germline V gene has CDR1 SGHRS and CDR2 YFSETQ. Between the trimmed V and J ends, which lost 4 bases and 8 bases, there was a span of 13 bases. The CDR3 has 14 residues. The CDR3 sequence: CASSRGRGDSPLHF. The CDR3, as DNA: TGCGCCAGCAGCCGGGGGAGGGGTGATTCACCCCTCCACTTT.

The chain employs TRBV28 and TRBJ1-1; 10 nucleotides align to TRBD1. The V and J ends lost 7 bases and 5 bases, in that order; junction bases with no gene match: 7. The CDR3 length is 14 residues. Germline CDR1 is MDHEN and CDR2 is SYDVKM. The CDR3 sequence: CASTRQGARTEAFF. The CDR3 region has the DNA TGTGCCAGCACTAGACAGGGGGCAAGGACTGAAGCTTTCTTT.

CDR3 loop: CASSLAPPTPSSPYEQYF. The CDR3 DNA is TGTGCCAGCAGCTTAGCTCCCCCAACCCCCAGTTCACCCTACGAGCAGTACTTC. This chain uses TRBV11-2 with TRBJ2-7; D remains unclear. V shed 1 base and J shed 2 bases, with 21 bases lying between them. Germline-derived CDR1 and CDR2 are SGHAT and FQNNGV. This CDR3 contains 18 residues.

The V call is TRBV11-3, the J call TRBJ2-5; the match to TRBD2 covers 13 bases. J was trimmed by 3 bases and V by 3 bases; bases with no gene match: 4. The CDR3 is made up of 16 amino acids. Germline V CDR1 and CDR2: SGHNT, YENEEA. The DNA of the CDR3 is TGTGCCAGCAGCTTGACCGGGACTAGCGGGAAAGAGACCCAGTACTTC. This sequence encodes CASSLTGTSGKETQYF.

The chain recombines TRBV5-6 with TRBJ1-6; D may be TRBD1 (6 bases). V dropped 5 bases and J dropped 5 bases, with 8 bases sitting between them. Germline CDR1 reads SGHDT; CDR2 reads YYEEEE. CDR3 length equals 13 residues. CDR3 in amino acids: CASSYRDNSPLHF. CDR3 coding DNA: TGTGCCAGCAGTTACAGGGATAATTCACCCCTCCACTTT.

This chain connects TRBV19 to TRBJ1-2, with 9 bases matching TRBD1. The CDR3 loop spans 13 amino acids. Germline values: CDR1 LNHDA, CDR2 SQIVND (reference sequence). With V trimmed by 9 bases and J by 3 bases, 5 bases remained unmatched. CDR3 DNA: TGTGCCAGCTACCGACAGGGGGACTATGGCTACACCTTC. This encodes CASYRQGDYGYTF.

This clone was counted only a few times. The chain joins TRBV4-1 to TRBJ1-5; D unresolved. Germline V gene lookup returns CDR1 MGHRA and CDR2 YSYEKL. CDR3 length equals 17 residues. V was shortened by 4 bases and J by 0 bases, with 16 bases between the two germline ends. The chain's CDR3 is CASSRTIVRGSNQPQHF. CDR3 coding DNA: TGCGCCAGCAGCCGTACTATCGTTCGAGGTAGCAATCAGCCCCAGCATTTT.

The CDR3, as DNA: TGTGCCAGCAGCCTACGGGTGGGAGACACAGATACGCAGTATTTT. This translates into CASSLRVGDTDTQYF. This rearrangement joins TRBV3-1 (or the pseudogene TRBV3-2) to TRBJ2-3; D may be TRBD2 (5 bases). Germline V gene lookup returns CDR1 LGHDT and CDR2 YNNKEL (reference sequence). The CDR3 loop spans 15 amino acids. V lost 4 bases and J 2 bases, leaving 13 bases between the germline ends.

The chain recombines TRBV7-3 with TRBJ2-1, with 8 bases lining up with TRBD2. Germline values: CDR1 SGHTA, CDR2 FQGTGA. Trimming took 5 bases from V and 7 from J; bases not matched to a gene: 7. The CDR3 consists of 14 residues. CDR3 loop: CASSPAGAGNEQFF. CDR3 sequence (DNA): TGTGCCAGCAGCCCAGCGGGAGCGGGTAATGAGCAGTTCTTC. Full variable domain (missing parts from reference TRBV7-3 and TRBJ2-1): GAGVSQTPSNKVTEKGKYVELRCDPISGHTALYWYRQSLGQGPEFLIYFQGTGAADDSGLPNDRFFAVRPEGSVSTLKIQRTERGDSAVYLCASSPAGAGNEQFFGPGTRLTVL.

This chain links TRBV9 with TRBJ2-1; possibly TRBD1 for D (5 bases). From germline, CDR1 is SGDLS and CDR2 YYNGEE. This CDR3 is built from 17 residues. Between the trimmed V and J ends, which lost 2 bases and 4 bases, there was a span of 19 bases. The CDR3, as DNA: TGTGCCAGCAGCGTTAGTCTTAGGGGCGGCGGTTACAATGAGCAGTTCTTC. As protein: CASSVSLRGGGYNEQFF.

In its sample, this clone ranks as medium-sized. The chain recombines TRBV7-2 with TRBJ2-1, with D possibly TRBD2 on 6 matching bases. V dropped 3 bases and J dropped 7 bases, with 10 bases sitting between them. The CDR3 covers 13 residues. Germline V gives CDR1 SGHTA, CDR2 FQGNSA. The CDR3 bases are TGTGCCAGCAGCTTCGGGAGCTGGAATGAGCAGTTCTTC. Encoded protein: CASSFGSWNEQFF.

The gene calls are TRBV5-6 and TRBJ1-1; maybe TRBD1 (6 bases). The CDR3 consists of 15 residues. Trimming left V 1 base short and J 7 bases short, with 17 bases between. Germline-derived CDR1 and CDR2 are SGHDT and YYEEEE. The CDR3 reads CASSLIVSGAGEAFF. CDR3 in DNA: TGTGCCAGCAGCTTGATTGTTTCAGGGGCTGGTGAAGCTTTCTTT.

V gene TRBV30 combines with J gene TRBJ2-3; 14 positions agree with TRBD2. V lost 1 base to trimming and J lost 7 bases; unmatched junction nucleotides: 4. The CDR3 covers 15 residues. CDR1 GTSNPN and CDR2 SVGIG come from the germline V gene (reference sequence). Here the CDR3 reads CAWSAGLAGVNTQYF. DNA for the CDR3: TGTGCCTGGAGTGCGGGACTAGCGGGAGTAAATACGCAGTATTTT.

The chain recombines TRBV7-2 with TRBJ2-3; 7 bases map to TRBD1. Germline V lookup: CDR1 SGHTA, CDR2 FQGNSA. CDR3 length equals 15 residues. Trimming cost V 5 bases and J 2 bases; bases outside gene matches: 7. The CDR3 nucleotides read TGTGCCAGCAGCCCAGGGACAGCAGACACAGATACGCAGTATTTT. This sequence encodes CASSPGTADTDTQYF.